This TCR beta chain was documented in a study of cytomegalovirus exposure and HLA in healthy donors. 13 Jbeta primers and 60 Vbeta primers were used for the PCR. TCRdb's copy holds only in-frame clones and misses some; the assay was immunoSEQ multiplex PCR. The table lists around 65,000 clones, about 82% of them singletons. The CDR3 loop spans 11 amino acids. The germline gives CDR1 SQVTM, CDR2 ANQGSEA. Trimming took 7 bases from V and 10 from J; bases not matched to a gene: 8. Sequenced: PBMCs. This receptor was taken from a woman in her twenties or thirties in good health and CMV-seronegative. This chain links TRBV29-1 with TRBJ1-2; TRBD1 agrees at 8 bases. This CDR3 is CSAGQGKDYTF. As DNA, the CDR3 is TGCAGCGCTGGACAGGGCAAGGACTACACCTTC.